This T cell receptor beta chain was documented in a study of T cells expressing NK-cell markers. In the study overall: Repertoires of TCR beta were obtained from T cells sorted as CD3+CD56+NKG2C+, CD3+CD56+NKG2C- and CD3+CD56-NKG2C+.

Whole-study findings and limits: The contribution of dominant NKG2C+ clonotypes to CD8+ T cells in about 6 donors was 1.0-7.0%.

In regard to this clonotype: Antigen specificity is unknown.

5'RACE template switching with UMIs generated TCR beta cDNA. TCRdb re-called the 5' RACE reads and gives one entry per CDR3 protein, without DNA. The specimen's table records 350,000 to 400,000 distinct CDR3 sequences. The clonotype originates from a woman between 45 and 65 years old in good health. The source material was blood T cells: a sorted CD56 or NKG2C T cell subset, CD4+ or CD8+ T cells, or bulk PBMC T cells (not recorded which).

This chain's CDR3 is CASSLTLGGASTDTQYF. The V and J genes are TRBV6-5 and TRBJ2-3; TCRdb proposes TRBD1, but this gene call is untestable without DNA. Germline assignment: CDR1 MNHEY and CDR2 SVGAGI. This CDR3 is 17 amino acids long.